This T cell receptor (beta chain) was sequenced during a study of T cell repertoires in cytomegalovirus infection. Study background: Newly reported HLA-C-restricted and thoroughly characterized HLA-B-restricted CMV epitopes were employed. Matching HLA type and CMV infection were both indicated by public TCR beta signatures. Study-level findings and limits: Summed frequency of public TCR beta families distinguished CMV carriers with the relevant HLA. What dominated the ex vivo response were HLA-C-restricted CMV-specific TCR beta clonotypes.

A word on this clonotype: What it recognizes is unknown.

CDR1 and CDR2 (germline): SGHAT, FQDESV (reference sequence). CDR3 length: 14 residues. J lost 8 bases, V lost 6 bases, and 8 bases had no gene match. TCRdb recomputed calls from the reads with MiXCR, one row per CDR3 protein. The repertoire holds roughly 500,000 distinct CDR3 sequences, with roughly a third as singletons. This receptor was taken from a human donor in good health (CMV status not recorded). Some clones in this sample may be carry-over from other donors' samples. The specimen was cultured PBMCs, collected from culture after CMV antigen stimulation. The rearrangement uses TRBV11-1 and TRBJ2-1; 9 bases are shared with TRBD2. Here the CDR3 reads CASRKREESDEQFF. CDR3 DNA sequence: TGTGCCAGCAGGAAGCGGGAGGAGTCGGATGAGCAGTTCTTC.